The 21 T cell receptor beta chains in this list originate from one sample, sequenced in a study of T cell repertoires in ileal Crohn's disease. Time point here: neoterminal ileum biopsy at postoperative endoscopy, about 6 months after surgery. This table comes from immunoSEQ multiplex PCR, and its TCRdb copy is limited to in-frame clones, with some not included. The table has more than 9,500 clones, around 86% seen once. Specimen: ileal tissue. The receptors here all came from an adult with Crohn's disease.

The V gene is TRBV7-6, the J gene TRBJ2-3; D possibly corresponds to TRBD2 (7 bases). The V end lost 4 bases, the J end lost 2 bases, and 19 bases lay between the germline ends. This CDR3 is 17 amino acids long. CDR1 and CDR2 (germline): SGHVS, FNYEAQ. This CDR3 is CASSSKGRGGSTDTQYF. CDR3 DNA: TGTGCCAGCAGCTCCAAAGGGAGGGGGGGATCCACAGATACGCAGTATTTT.

The gene calls are TRBV6-5 and TRBJ1-2, with 8 positions matching TRBD1. With V trimmed by 4 bases and J by 13 bases, 17 bases remained unmatched. From germline, CDR1 is MNHEY and CDR2 SVGAGI. This CDR3 has 15 amino acids. CDR3 sequence: CASSFLRTGQMRATF. CDR3 in DNA: TGTGCCAGCAGTTTCCTAAGGACAGGGCAGATGAGGGCCACCTTC.

V and J are TRBV6-6 and TRBJ2-2, with 12 nucleotides matching TRBD2. The germline V gene encodes CDR1 MNHNY and CDR2 SVGAGI (reference sequence). The trim removed 5 bases at V and 3 bases at J, leaving 1 base unmatched. The length of the CDR3 is 15 residues. Written as DNA, the CDR3 is TGTGCCAGCAGTCGACTAGCGGGAGACACCGGGGAGCTGTTTTTT. Amino acids: CASSRLAGDTGELFF.

The CDR3 DNA sequence: TGTGCCTGGAGCAAAGATGGCCGGGACAGCTCCTACGAGCAGTACTTC. Protein: CAWSKDGRDSSYEQYF. The chain is built from TRBV30 and TRBJ2-7; 7 positions agree with TRBD1. Germline V gene sequence: CDR1 GTSNPN, CDR2 SVGIG (reference sequence). This CDR3 is built from 16 residues. After removal of 3 bases from V and 0 bases from J, the junction contained 11 bases not matched to a gene.

V and J are TRBV4-1 and TRBJ1-4, with a possible D match to TRBD1 (6 bases). V was pared by 5 bases and J by 3 bases, with 13 bases between. The CDR3 has 15 amino acids. Germline CDR1 reads MGHRA; CDR2 reads YSYEKL. The chain's CDR3 is CASSYLDRSNEKLFF. For the CDR3, the DNA is TGCGCCAGCAGCTACCTGGACAGATCTAATGAAAAACTGTTTTTT.

The chain is built from TRBV29-1 and TRBJ2-5; a weak D match, TRBD2 (6 bases). This CDR3 spans 12 amino acids. Trimming stripped 5 bases from V and 8 bases from J, with 15 bases between. Germline values: CDR1 SQVTM, CDR2 ANQGSEA. CDR3 in DNA: TGCAGCGTTTTGGCTAGCGCGATAACCCAGTACTTC. Its translation is CSVLASAITQYF.

This clone was found a few times. The chain employs TRBV4-1 and TRBJ2-1; 9 bases are shared with TRBD2. The ends lost 0 bases at V and 7 bases at J; junction bases unmatched: 7. Germline CDR1 MGHRA, CDR2 YSYEKL. The CDR3 length is 16 residues. In DNA, the CDR3 is TGCGCCAGCAGCCAAGAGGATAGCGGGAGTAGGAATGAGCAGTTCTTC. This sequence encodes CASSQEDSGSRNEQFF.

V and J are TRBV11-2 and TRBJ2-1; TRBD2 might be the D (6 bases). The CDR3 consists of 15 residues. The germline V gene encodes CDR1 SGHAT and CDR2 FQNNGV. V lost 1 base and J lost 7, with 14 bases in between. CDR3 bases: TGTGCCAGCAGCTTAGTGGGGAAGGGGAGGAATGAGCAGTTCTTC. Amino acid sequence: CASSLVGKGRNEQFF.

This clone came up a few times. This chain connects TRBV6-1 to TRBJ1-4; 9 bases are shared with TRBD1. The CDR3 is 14 residues long. With 6 bases clipped from V and 8 bases from J, the junction kept 7 bases outside the gene matches. Per the germline V gene, CDR1 is MNHNS and CDR2 is SASEGT. The CDR3 DNA sequence: TGTGCCAGCAGAGCCGGGACAGGGAACGAAAAACTGTTTTTT. It translates to CASRAGTGNEKLFF.

The rearrangement links TRBV30 to TRBJ1-3; TRBD1 might be the D (5 bases). V gave up 1 base and J gave up 10 bases, with 14 bases separating them. From germline, CDR1 is GTSNPN and CDR2 SVGIG (reference sequence). CDR3 length equals 13 residues. CDR3 residues: CAWSGEQGLTIYF. The CDR3 DNA sequence: TGTGCCTGGAGTGGAGAGCAGGGTCTAACCATATATTTT.

This clone was counted a few times. This rearrangement joins TRBV5-1 to TRBJ2-5, with TRBD2 as a possible D gene (6 bases). Looked up from germline, CDR1 is SGHRS and CDR2 is YFSETQ. Trimming left V 3 bases short and J 4 bases short, with 10 bases between. This CDR3 contains 13 residues. The CDR3 here is CASSYGGGETQYF. Here the CDR3 DNA reads TGCGCCAGCAGCTACGGGGGTGGAGAGACCCAGTACTTC.

In DNA form, the CDR3 reads TGCGCCAGCAGGAGGGACCAAGAGACCCAGTACTTC. This translates into CASRRDQETQYF. The V and J genes are TRBV5-1 and TRBJ2-5; a weak D match, TRBD2 (5 bases). Between the trimmed V and J ends, which lost 5 bases and 0 bases, there was a span of 5 bases. Germline lookup yields CDR1 SGHRS and CDR2 YFSETQ. CDR3 length: 12 residues.

V usage is TRBV18 and J usage is TRBJ2-7, with D hard to call. Germline CDR1 and CDR2: KGHSH and LQKENI. This CDR3 spans 12 amino acids. The V and J ends lost 0 bases and 6 bases respectively, with 6 bases between them. This CDR3 reads CASSPPSGEQYF. Written as DNA, the CDR3 is TGTGCCAGCTCACCACCGTCAGGCGAGCAGTACTTC.

This chain joins TRBV5-3 and TRBJ2-2; 15 bases fit TRBD2. TRBV5-3 is reported as an ORF; its role is uncertain. V trimming: 4 bases; J trimming: 7 bases; junction bases outside the gene matches: 8. The CDR3 has 17 amino acids. The CDR3 region has the DNA TGTGCCAGAAGCAGCCGGACTAGCGGGGGGGGGCACGGGGAGCTGTTTTTT. Translation: CARSSRTSGGGHGELFF.

This chain connects TRBV28 to TRBJ1-2; D perhaps matches TRBD1 (6 bases). V was clipped by 6 bases and J by 5 bases, with 25 bases between them. The germline V gene has CDR1 MDHEN and CDR2 SYDVKM. The CDR3 loop spans 17 amino acids. The CDR3 DNA reads TGTGCCAGCAGGGACACAACGGGAGGCAGGGGCCCTTATGGCTACACCTTC. Encoded protein: CASRDTTGGRGPYGYTF.

This clone came up a few times. The chain has TRBV11-2 and TRBJ1-2, with a tentative D call TRBD1 (6 bases). CDR3 length equals 13 residues. Germline CDR1 reads SGHAT; CDR2 reads FQNNGV. V lost 5 bases to trimming and J lost 7 bases, with 14 bases between them. The CDR3 loop reads CASSPGQTGGYTF. In DNA, the CDR3 is TGTGCCAGCAGCCCAGGACAGACGGGTGGCTACACCTTC.

This clone was picked up one time. CDR3 residues: CASSSTAGVHEKLFF. The CDR3 bases are TGTGCCAGCAGTTCTACAGCAGGGGTTCATGAAAAACTGTTTTTT. The chain links TRBV25-1 to TRBJ1-4; a possible D gene is TRBD1 (6 bases). V lost 5 bases and J 6 bases, leaving 16 bases between the germline ends. The CDR3 loop spans 15 amino acids. Germline V gene lookup returns CDR1 MGHDK and CDR2 SYGVNS.

V is TRBV6-6 and J is TRBJ2-1; 7 bases are shared with TRBD1. The CDR3 covers 15 residues. The J segment lost 0 bases and the V segment lost 5 bases, leaving 4 bases of the junction unmatched. Germline CDR1 and CDR2: MNHNY and SVGAGI (reference sequence). The CDR3 DNA follows: TGTGCCAGCAGTACAAGACAGGGCTCCTACAATGAGCAGTTCTTC. Translated, it gives CASSTRQGSYNEQFF.

The chain uses TRBV7-9 and TRBJ2-1; TRBD2 matches 11 bases. Trimming cost V 1 base and J 5 bases; bases outside gene matches: 7. The germline gives CDR1 SEHNR, CDR2 FQNEAQ (reference sequence). This CDR3 region has 17 residues. The CDR3 nucleotides are TGTGCCAGCAGCTTAGGGACCCTAGCGGGGGGCGACAATGAGCAGTTCTTC. Encoded protein: CASSLGTLAGGDNEQFF. Full variable domain (outside the CDR3, taken from reference TRBV7-9 and TRBJ2-1): DTGVSQNPRHKITKRGQNVTFRCDPISEHNRLYWYRQTLGQGPEFLTYFQNEAQLEKSRLLSDRFSAERPKGSFSTLEIQRTEQGDSAMYLCASSLGTLAGGDNEQFFGPGTRLTVL.

Here the CDR3 reads CAGRGPATNEKLFF. DNA of the CDR3: TGTGCAGGGAGGGGTCCTGCAACTAATGAAAAACTGTTTTTT. The V gene is TRBV7-2, the J gene TRBJ1-4, with a tentative D call TRBD1 (5 bases). The CDR3 has 14 amino acids. Per germline, CDR1 SGHTA and CDR2 FQGNSA.

J is TRBJ2-3 and V is TRBV9; D gene unclear. The CDR3 runs to 15 residues. V was shortened by 6 bases and J by 5 bases, with 19 bases between the two germline ends. Germline-derived CDR1 and CDR2 are SGDLS and YYNGEE. The CDR3 DNA follows: TGTGCCAGCACCCCCCAGACCAGCGTGGGAGATACGCAGTATTTT. This encodes CASTPQTSVGDTQYF. Based on the CDR3 plus reference TRBV9 and TRBJ2-3, the full variable domain is DSGVTQTPKHLITATGQRVTLRCSPRSGDLSVYWYQQSLDQGLQFLIQYYNGEERAKGNILERFSAQQFPDLHSELNLSSLELGDSALYFCASTPQTSVGDTQYFGPGTRLTVL.